Shown below are 21 T cell receptor beta chains from a single sample sequenced in a study of T cell changes during pregnancy in multiple sclerosis (dated by TCRdb to the late 2010s). Libraries were prepared through the immunoSEQ multiplex PCR assay. TCRdb's version of the immuneACCESS table is confined to in-frame rearrangements and falls short of the full clone set. An unresolved V gene accounts for under half of the shortfall where checked; the remainder is of unknown origin. The sample yields fewer than 60,000 clones; roughly 95% were counted once. More than 0.25% of the sample belongs to the ten largest clones. Sequencing was performed on CD4+ T cells from peripheral blood mononuclear cells, taken in the third trimester of pregnancy. The receptors shown here come from a female donor with multiple sclerosis, enrolled in a pregnancy study.

The rearrangement joins TRBV19 to TRBJ2-7; D possibly corresponds to TRBD1 (5 bases). Trimming left V 5 bases short and J 5 bases short, with 13 bases between. The CDR3 runs 13 residues. Germline assignment: CDR1 LNHDA and CDR2 SQIVND (reference sequence). As DNA, the CDR3 is TGTGCCAGTAGTCTAAATCACAGGAACGAGCAGTACTTC. It yields the protein CASSLNHRNEQYF.

The J gene is TRBJ2-5, the V gene TRBV28; D is perhaps TRBD1 (5 bases). Germline lookup yields CDR1 MDHEN and CDR2 SYDVKM. Trimming took off 7 bases at V and 4 bases at J, with 19 bases between the two ends. This CDR3 has 15 amino acids. CDR3 residues: CASNTLRETAETQYF. DNA of the CDR3: TGTGCCAGCAACACCCTCAGGGAAACAGCAGAGACCCAGTACTTC.

The chain employs TRBV7-3 and TRBJ1-1, with D unresolved. From germline, CDR1 is SGHTA and CDR2 FQGTGA. V was cut by 5 bases and J by 4 bases, with 11 bases left in between. CDR3 length: 13 amino acids. The CDR3 is CASSPGGGTEAFF. The CDR3 DNA reads TGTGCCAGCAGCCCGGGAGGAGGCACTGAAGCTTTCTTT.

This rearrangement joins TRBV28 to TRBJ2-2; a weak D match, TRBD2 (6 bases). V was clipped by 2 bases and J by 0 bases, with 19 bases between them. From germline, CDR1 is MDHEN and CDR2 SYDVKM. This CDR3 spans 19 amino acids. For the CDR3, the DNA is TGTGCCAGCAGTTTAACGGGGGTAAGGGGAGCCGCGAACACCGGGGAGCTGTTTTTT. Translation gives CASSLTGVRGAANTGELFF.

The sample holds one count of this clone. This chain connects TRBV11-2 to TRBJ2-2; D may be TRBD1 (6 bases). This CDR3 has 15 residues. Trimming took off 5 bases at V and 4 bases at J, with 14 bases between the two ends. Germline V gives CDR1 SGHAT, CDR2 FQNNGV. In nucleotides, the CDR3 is TGTGCCAGCAGCCCCGGGACAAGGGCCACCGGGGAGCTGTTTTTT. Translated, it gives CASSPGTRATGELFF.

This clone occurred once. This CDR3 is CASSLSTGEVGGYTF. The DNA of the CDR3 is TGTGCCAGCAGTTTATCGACAGGGGAGGTTGGGGGCTACACCTTC. The chain links TRBV27 to TRBJ1-2, with TRBD1 matching over 8 bases. V gave up 0 bases and J gave up 8 bases; unmatched junction bases: 8. Germline CDR1 and CDR2: MNHEY and SMNVEV (reference sequence). CDR3 size: 15 residues.

The chain uses TRBV11-3 and TRBJ2-1; D remains unclear. CDR3 length: 13 amino acids. CDR1 is SGHNT and CDR2 is YENEEA in the germline V gene. Trimming took 0 bases from V and 9 from J, leaving 9 bases between them. The CDR3 is CASSLERYREQFF. The DNA for the CDR3 is TGTGCCAGCAGCTTAGAGAGATATCGTGAGCAGTTCTTC.

The rearrangement joins TRBV5-1 to TRBJ2-5, with 10 bases lining up with TRBD2. Germline CDR1 reads SGHRS; CDR2 reads YFSETQ. The V and J ends lost 2 bases and 2 bases, in that order; junction bases with no gene match: 6. The CDR3 is 16 residues long. Written as DNA, the CDR3 is TGCGCCAGCAGCTTCGGGCTAGCGGGGGTTCAAGAGACCCAGTACTTC. The encoded protein is CASSFGLAGVQETQYF.

The V gene is TRBV6-1, the J gene TRBJ2-6; D possibly corresponds to TRBD1 (5 bases). Per the germline V gene, CDR1 is MNHNS and CDR2 is SASEGT. V dropped 5 bases and J dropped 4 bases, with 12 bases sitting between them. The CDR3 has 15 amino acids. The CDR3: CASSPQGSGANVLTF. Written as DNA, the CDR3 is TGTGCCAGCAGTCCCCAGGGATCAGGGGCCAACGTCCTGACTTTC.

The chain employs TRBV7-9 and TRBJ2-5; 13 bases are shared with TRBD2. Germline V CDR1 and CDR2: SEHNR, FQNEAQ (reference sequence). The CDR3 totals 17 residues. V gave up 4 bases and J gave up 2 bases; unmatched junction bases: 7. The CDR3 DNA follows: TGTGCCAGCAGCTCCTTGACTAGCGGGAGGCCGCAAGAGACCCAGTACTTC. The encoded protein is CASSSLTSGRPQETQYF.

J is TRBJ1-2 and V is TRBV29-1, with D perhaps matching TRBD1 (5 bases). V dropped 3 bases and J dropped 6 bases, with 14 bases sitting between them. The CDR3 has 13 residues. Germline V gene data show CDR1 as SQVTM and CDR2 as ANQGSEA. The CDR3, as DNA: TGCAGCGTTGACAGGGTAGTGGGCCATGGCTACACCTTC. It yields the protein CSVDRVVGHGYTF.

The J gene is TRBJ2-3, the V gene TRBV19; no definite D call. The V gene's germline CDR1 is LNHDA and CDR2 SQIVND (reference sequence). Between the trimmed V and J ends, which lost 3 bases and 7 bases, there was a span of 26 bases. CDR3 length: 18 residues. CDR3 residues: CASSISRSPPASLHTQYF. CDR3 nucleotide sequence: TGTGCCAGTAGTATCTCCAGAAGCCCCCCCGCTAGTCTCCATACGCAGTATTTT. Supplemented by reference TRBV19 and TRBJ2-3, the full variable domain reads DGGITQSPKYLFRKEGQNVTLSCEQNLNHDAMYWYRQDPGQGLRLIYYSQIVNDFQKGDIAEGYSVSREKKESFPLTVTSAQKNPTAFYLCASSISRSPPASLHTQYFGPGTRLTVL.

This chain connects TRBV6-1 to TRBJ1-1; 7 positions match TRBD1. The CDR3 runs to 13 residues. Germline V gene sequence: CDR1 MNHNS, CDR2 SASEGT. V shed 3 bases, J shed 7 bases, and the junction held 5 bases outside the gene matches. CDR3 amino acids: CASSETGLGEAFF. The CDR3 DNA sequence: TGTGCCAGCAGTGAGACAGGGTTGGGTGAAGCTTTCTTT.

V gene TRBV7-2 combines with J gene TRBJ1-2; 8 nucleotides align to TRBD1. V was pared by 5 bases and J by 7 bases, with 12 bases of the junction left unmatched. CDR3 length: 15 residues. Germline lookup yields CDR1 SGHTA and CDR2 FQGNSA. CDR3 protein: CASSLETGAKGGYTF. The CDR3 coding sequence is TGTGCCAGCAGCCTAGAGACAGGGGCCAAAGGTGGCTACACCTTC. Supplemented by reference TRBV7-2 and TRBJ1-2, the full variable domain reads GAGVSQSPSNKVTEKGKDVELRCDPISGHTALYWYRQSLGQGLEFLIYFQGNSAPDKSGLPSDRFSAERTGGSVSTLTIQRTQQEDSAVYLCASSLETGAKGGYTFGSGTRLTVV.

V gene TRBV4-1 combines with J gene TRBJ2-5; perhaps TRBD2 as D (5 bases). The CDR3 extends over 13 amino acids. Per germline, CDR1 MGHRA and CDR2 YSYEKL. The V end was cut by 0 bases, the J end by 3 bases, with 5 bases between. The CDR3: CASSQDGEETQYF. As DNA, the CDR3 is TGCGCCAGCAGCCAAGACGGGGAAGAGACCCAGTACTTC.

J is TRBJ2-2 and V is TRBV7-8; TRBD1 matches 9 bases. Trimming removed 5 bases from V and 1 base from J; junction bases left unmatched: 5. The length of the CDR3 is 16 residues. Looked up from germline, CDR1 is SGHVS and CDR2 is FQNEAQ. The CDR3 nucleotides are TGTGCCAGCAGCCTCAGGACAGGGGTGAACACCGGGGAGCTGTTTTTT. It encodes CASSLRTGVNTGELFF.

J is TRBJ2-1 and V is TRBV29-1, with D perhaps matching TRBD1 (6 bases). Germline V gives CDR1 SQVTM, CDR2 ANQGSEA. This CDR3 contains 11 residues. Trimming removed 4 bases from V and 10 bases from J, with 11 bases in between. CDR3 nucleotide sequence: TGCAGCGTTGCAGGGGCTAGGGAGCAGTTCTTC. It is translated as CSVAGAREQFF.

This chain links TRBV5-6 with TRBJ2-7; D gene ambiguous. Germline CDR1 and CDR2: SGHDT and YYEEEE. Trimming took 5 bases from V and 0 from J, leaving 9 bases between them. This CDR3 spans 13 amino acids. The CDR3 here is CASRDSFSYEQYF. CDR3 coding DNA: TGTGCCAGCAGAGACTCCTTCTCCTACGAGCAGTACTTC.

The chain couples TRBV27 to TRBJ1-5; D is unclear. The germline V and J ends were trimmed by 2 bases and 9 bases, with 20 bases remaining between them. Germline values: CDR1 MNHEY, CDR2 SMNVEV (reference sequence). CDR3 length: 16 residues. The CDR3 DNA reads as TGTGCCAGCAGTTTAGTAGCGAGCCAGGTGCAGTTGCCCCAGCATTTT. Its translation is CASSLVASQVQLPQHF.

A single count supports this clone. The rearrangement joins TRBV18 to TRBJ2-1; TRBD1 matches 7 bases. Germline CDR1 and CDR2: KGHSH and LQKENI. CDR3 length: 12 amino acids. J gave up 8 bases and V 2 bases, and 0 bases lay outside the gene matches. The CDR3 DNA sequence: TGTGCCAGCTCACCAAGGGGGCATGAGCAGTTCTTC. Its translation is CASSPRGHEQFF.

The chain recombines TRBV2 with TRBJ2-3; 7 nucleotides agree with TRBD1. V lost 2 bases, J lost 3 bases, and 14 bases stayed unmatched. Germline CDR1 and CDR2: SNHLY and FYNNEI. The CDR3 runs to 18 residues. This chain's CDR3 is CASSEWGRKTGMTDTQYF. CDR3 coding DNA: TGTGCCAGCAGTGAATGGGGAAGAAAGACAGGGATGACAGATACGCAGTATTTT.